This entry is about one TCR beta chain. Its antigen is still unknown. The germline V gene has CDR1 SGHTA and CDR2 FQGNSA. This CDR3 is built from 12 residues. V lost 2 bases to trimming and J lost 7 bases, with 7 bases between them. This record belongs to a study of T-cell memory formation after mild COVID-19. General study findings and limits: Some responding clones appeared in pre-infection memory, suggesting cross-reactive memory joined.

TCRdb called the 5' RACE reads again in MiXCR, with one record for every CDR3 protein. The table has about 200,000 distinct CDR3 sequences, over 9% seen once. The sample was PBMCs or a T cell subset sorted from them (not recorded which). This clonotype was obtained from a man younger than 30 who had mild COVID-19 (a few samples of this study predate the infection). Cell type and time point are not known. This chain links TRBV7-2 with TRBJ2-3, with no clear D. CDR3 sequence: CASSLFHHTQYF. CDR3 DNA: TGTGCCAGCAGCTTATTCCATCATACGCAGTATTTT.